The 12 T cell receptor beta chains reported below all come from one sample, sequenced in a study of cytomegalovirus exposure and HLA in healthy donors. Primers included in the PCR were 60 Vbeta and 13 Jbeta primers. Measured with immunoSEQ multiplex PCR; TCRdb has only the in-frame clones, and not every one. The sample contains 150,000 to 200,000 clones, 70% to 90% of which appear only once. What was sequenced was PBMCs. These receptors came from a man aged 18 to 30 in good health and CMV-seropositive.

This clone was counted a single time. This sequence joins TRBV4-3 and TRBJ2-3; 11 bases align to TRBD2. This CDR3 region has 16 residues. Germline CDR1 and CDR2: LGHNA and YSLEER. The junction had 4 bases not matched to a gene; V was cut back by 2 bases and J by 3 bases. The CDR3 DNA reads TGCGCCAGCAGCCAACTAGCGGGGGGCCCTACAGATACGCAGTATTTT. This gives the protein CASSQLAGGPTDTQYF.

About this clone: An end of the junction differs from the germline gene, which may be a read error. The chain recombines TRBV7-9 with TRBJ2-1, with 7 bases that match TRBD1. This CDR3 is built from 16 residues. Germline V gives CDR1 SEHNR, CDR2 FQNEAQ (reference sequence). CDR3 amino acids: CSSSLTDRAVYNEQFF. The CDR3 bases are TGTTCCAGCAGCTTAACAGACAGGGCTGTCTACAATGAGCAGTTCTTC.

This clone was recorded only once. The rearrangement uses TRBV19 and TRBJ1-3; 9 bases are a match to TRBD1. Germline V gene data show CDR1 as LNHDA and CDR2 as SQIVND (reference sequence). The CDR3 has 15 residues. Losses at the gene ends were 7 bases for V and 3 bases for J; bases not matched to a gene: 7. The CDR3 region is CASTLQGARGNTIYF. CDR3 DNA: TGTGCCAGTACCCTACAGGGGGCGCGTGGAAACACCATATATTTT.

CDR3 amino acids: CASSSQANDYGYTF. The CDR3 region has the DNA TGTGCCAGCAGCAGCCAGGCGAATGACTATGGCTACACCTTC. V usage is TRBV27 and J usage is TRBJ1-2, with D unresolved. This CDR3 is 14 amino acids long. V lost 6 bases and J 3 bases, leaving 14 bases between the germline ends. Germline assignment: CDR1 MNHEY and CDR2 SMNVEV (reference sequence).

CDR3 region: CASSLNDGYNEQFF. The CDR3 coding sequence is TGTGCCAGCAGCTTAAATGACGGGTACAATGAGCAGTTCTTC. This chain uses TRBV11-3 with TRBJ2-1; D gene ambiguous. From germline, CDR1 is SGHNT and CDR2 YENEEA. The CDR3 extends over 14 amino acids. V lost 2 bases and J lost 4, with 9 bases in between.

V gene TRBV2 combines with J gene TRBJ1-4; 7 nucleotides agree with TRBD1. CDR1 is SNHLY, CDR2 FYNNEI, per germline. Losses at the gene ends were 10 bases for V and 4 bases for J; bases not matched to a gene: 6. The CDR3 sequence is 13 residues long. In DNA, the CDR3 is TGTGCCACCAGGACAGGATTTAATGAAAAACTGTTTTTT. As protein: CATRTGFNEKLFF.

In this sample, this clone turned up a few times. The chain joins TRBV5-1 to TRBJ1-4; D possibly corresponds to TRBD1 (6 bases). Deletions cut 1 base from V and 4 bases from J, with 11 bases between. There are 15 residues in the CDR3. Germline V CDR1 and CDR2: SGHRS, YFSETQ. The CDR3 nucleotides read TGCGCCAGCAGCTTGACAGGGAAACGTAATGAAAAACTGTTTTTT. Translation: CASSLTGKRNEKLFF.

The chain joins TRBV2 to TRBJ2-1; 9 nucleotides align to TRBD2. Germline loops: CDR1 SNHLY, CDR2 FYNNEI. V shed 6 bases, J shed 4 bases, and the junction held 4 bases outside the gene matches. CDR3 size: 14 residues. The CDR3 nucleotides read TGTGCCAGCAGGAGCGGGGGGATTTACAATGAGCAGTTCTTC. It encodes CASRSGGIYNEQFF.

The chain carries TRBV7-2 and TRBJ2-3; a possible D gene is TRBD1 (6 bases). Germline-derived CDR1 and CDR2 are SGHTA and FQGNSA. The CDR3 covers 15 residues. Trimming stripped 3 bases from V and 3 bases from J, with 13 bases between. The CDR3 is CASSFRGRGTDTQYF. The CDR3 nucleotides read TGTGCCAGCAGCTTCAGGGGTCGGGGTACAGATACGCAGTATTTT.

This rearrangement joins TRBV2 to TRBJ2-7; the match to TRBD1 covers 10 bases. The germline V gene encodes CDR1 SNHLY and CDR2 FYNNEI. Trimming removed 8 bases from V and 2 bases from J; junction bases left unmatched: 3. This CDR3 contains 13 residues. The CDR3 reads CASDRGRPYEQYF. CDR3 coding DNA: TGTGCCAGCGACAGGGGGCGCCCCTACGAGCAGTACTTC.

V gene TRBV5-1 combines with J gene TRBJ2-7; no reliable D call. The V gene's germline CDR1 is SGHRS and CDR2 YFSETQ. The V gene lost 2 bases and the J gene lost 4 bases, with 7 bases spanning the gap. The CDR3 consists of 12 residues. The CDR3 nucleotides are TGCGCCAGCAGCTTTAACGAGTACGAGCAGTACTTC. It specifies CASSFNEYEQYF.

The V gene is TRBV7-9, the J gene TRBJ2-3, with 7 bases fitting TRBD1. This CDR3 has 16 amino acids. The germline V gene has CDR1 SEHNR and CDR2 FQNEAQ (reference sequence). Trimming removed 6 bases from V and 1 base from J; junction bases left unmatched: 10. The CDR3, as DNA: TGTGCCAGCAGGGGGGACAGAGGTTTTGGCACAGATACGCAGTATTTT. It is translated as CASRGDRGFGTDTQYF.